These 31 T cell receptor beta chains originate from one sample sequenced in a study of early stage breast cancer tumors. Produced via immunoSEQ multiplex PCR; TCRdb's table is partial and in-frame only. The sample holds some 30,000 clones, roughly four fifths seen once. Sequencing was performed on breast tumor tissue. These receptors were collected from a person aged 25 to 39 with breast cancer.

This clone showed up just a few times. Sequence at one end of the junction differs from germline and may be a read error. V is TRBV11-2 and J is TRBJ2-7, with 15 positions matching TRBD2. Germline loops: CDR1 SGHAT, CDR2 FQNNGV. This CDR3 is built from 18 residues. The CDR3 DNA is TGCGCCAGCAGCCAATTGGGACTAGCGGGAGGAAGCTCCTACGAGCAGTACTTC. Translation gives CASSQLGLAGGSSYEQYF. Complete variable domain (other parts from reference TRBV11-2 and TRBJ2-7): EAGVAQSPRYKIIEKRQSVAFWCNPISGHATLYWYQQILGQGPKLLIQFQNNGVVDDSQLPKDRFSAERLKGVDSTLKIQPAKLEDSAVYLCASSQLGLAGGSSYEQYFGPGTRLTVT.

The V gene is TRBV19, the J gene TRBJ2-1; D gene ambiguous. This CDR3 has 13 residues. Trimming pared 3 bases from V and 6 bases from J, leaving 9 bases between. Germline V lookup: CDR1 LNHDA, CDR2 SQIVND (reference sequence). CDR3 amino acids: CASSISNTNEQFF. CDR3 DNA: TGTGCCAGTAGTATTTCCAACACCAATGAGCAGTTCTTC.

The chain carries TRBV14 and TRBJ1-1, with D unclear. With 4 bases removed from V and 0 bases from J, the gap between germline ends came to 6 bases. The germline V gene encodes CDR1 SGHDN and CDR2 FVKESK. CDR3 length: 13 residues. Written as DNA, the CDR3 is TGTGCCAGCAGCCTAGAGATGAACACTGAAGCTTTCTTT. Translated, it gives CASSLEMNTEAFF.

In its sample, this clone was seen a few times. The V gene is TRBV10-3, the J gene TRBJ2-2, with a possible D match to TRBD1 (6 bases). Germline-derived CDR1 and CDR2 are ENHRY and SYGVKD. This CDR3 is built from 15 residues. V was cut by 4 bases and J by 3 bases, with 12 bases left in between. CDR3 sequence: CAISVDRTYTGELFF. In DNA, the CDR3 is TGTGCCATCAGTGTAGACAGGACTTACACCGGGGAGCTGTTTTTT.

The chain has TRBV7-9 and TRBJ2-5, with unresolved D. Between the trimmed V and J ends, which lost 1 base and 5 bases, there was a span of 14 bases. The CDR3 extends over 15 amino acids. The germline V gene encodes CDR1 SEHNR and CDR2 FQNEAQ (reference sequence). The CDR3 spells CASSLEGRAWETQYF. The CDR3 DNA reads as TGTGCCAGCAGCTTAGAGGGCCGTGCTTGGGAGACCCAGTACTTC.

In this sample, this clone turned up a few times. The chain employs TRBV10-3 and TRBJ2-7; D may be TRBD2 (6 bases). The germline gives CDR1 ENHRY, CDR2 SYGVKD. The CDR3 extends over 12 amino acids. V was pared by 11 bases and J by 2 bases, with 13 bases between. The CDR3 here is CAGASETYEQYF. CDR3 coding DNA: TGTGCCGGTGCTAGCGAAACCTACGAGCAGTACTTC.

The chain carries TRBV6-4 and TRBJ2-1; 7 bases align to TRBD1. Trimming took 6 bases from V and 7 from J; bases not matched to a gene: 9. Germline CDR1 and CDR2: MRHNA and SNTAGT. CDR3 length: 14 residues. CDR3 protein: CASSPEDRINEQFF. Here the CDR3 DNA reads TGTGCCAGCAGCCCCGAGGACAGGATAAATGAGCAGTTCTTC.

The V gene is TRBV7-2, the J gene TRBJ1-5; TRBD1 agrees at 12 bases. J lost 7 bases, V lost 1 base, and 2 bases had no gene match. Germline CDR1 SGHTA, CDR2 FQGNSA. The CDR3 extends over 15 amino acids. This CDR3 is CASSLGGTGGQPQHF. The CDR3 bases are TGTGCCAGCAGCTTAGGGGGGACAGGGGGCCAGCCCCAGCATTTT.

The chain employs TRBV30 and TRBJ1-2; maybe TRBD1 (6 bases). The CDR3 sequence is 13 residues long. The germline V and J ends were trimmed by 0 bases and 8 bases, with 13 bases remaining between them. Germline values: CDR1 GTSNPN, CDR2 SVGIG (reference sequence). The CDR3 region is CAWSVLGGTGYTF. The CDR3 coding sequence is TGTGCCTGGAGTGTACTAGGGGGGACGGGCTACACCTTC.

This chain joins TRBV11-2 and TRBJ2-7; perhaps TRBD2 as D (6 bases). Trimming took off 5 bases at V and 4 bases at J, with 18 bases between the two ends. The CDR3 totals 15 residues. Germline-derived CDR1 and CDR2 are SGHAT and FQNNGV. The CDR3 spells CASSRQPGGTYEQYF. The CDR3 coding sequence is TGTGCCAGCAGCCGCCAACCCGGGGGTACGTACGAGCAGTACTTC.

The chain employs TRBV5-5 and TRBJ1-5, with D unresolved. This CDR3 has 14 amino acids. Germline V gene data show CDR1 as SGHKS and CDR2 as YYEKEE (reference sequence). Trimming pared 2 bases from V and 4 bases from J, leaving 10 bases between. CDR3 nucleotide sequence: TGTGCCAGCAGCTTCTCACAGCAAAATCAGCCCCAGCATTTT. This sequence encodes CASSFSQQNQPQHF.

This chain connects TRBV6-1 to TRBJ2-1, with 10 bases matching TRBD2. The V gene's germline CDR1 is MNHNS and CDR2 SASEGT. Losses at the gene ends were 1 base for V and 0 bases for J; bases not matched to a gene: 12. The CDR3 covers 20 residues. CDR3 loop: CASSEGRGLAGAISYNEQFF. CDR3 nucleotide sequence: TGTGCCAGCAGTGAAGGGCGGGGCCTAGCGGGAGCCATCTCCTACAATGAGCAGTTCTTC.

This clone showed up just once. The chain recombines TRBV19 with TRBJ1-1; D possibly corresponds to TRBD1 (5 bases). This CDR3 spans 16 amino acids. V shed 5 bases and J shed 0 bases, with 16 bases lying between them. Germline V gene data show CDR1 as LNHDA and CDR2 as SQIVND (reference sequence). In nucleotides, the CDR3 is TGTGCCAGTAGTCCCGCCAAGGGGTTGATGAACACTGAAGCTTTCTTT. Translation: CASSPAKGLMNTEAFF.

The chain combines TRBV27 with TRBJ2-2, with D possibly being TRBD2 (6 bases). The CDR3 loop spans 12 amino acids. V gave up 3 bases and J gave up 7 bases, with 6 bases separating them. The germline CDR1 and CDR2 sequences are MNHEY and SMNVEV (reference sequence). CDR3 region: CASSLRDGELFF. DNA for the CDR3: TGTGCCAGCAGTTTGCGGGACGGGGAGCTGTTTTTT.

This chain uses TRBV6-4 with TRBJ2-5, with TRBD2 as a possible D gene (5 bases). Trimming took off 2 bases at V and 4 bases at J, with 14 bases between the two ends. The CDR3 spans 15 residues. CDR1 and CDR2 (germline): MRHNA, SNTAGT. The CDR3 spells CASSDGVGVGETQYF. The CDR3 DNA follows: TGTGCCAGCAGTGACGGCGTGGGAGTGGGAGAGACCCAGTACTTC.

This clone was seen once. This chain connects TRBV5-1 to TRBJ2-7; TRBD1 aligns across 12 bases. In germline, CDR1 is SGHRS, CDR2 YFSETQ. Trimming took 4 bases from V and 2 from J; bases not matched to a gene: 4. This CDR3 comprises 15 residues. The chain's CDR3 is CASSPGQGATYEQYF. CDR3 DNA: TGCGCCAGCAGCCCGGGACAGGGGGCGACCTACGAGCAGTACTTC.

The chain joins TRBV7-9 to TRBJ1-1, with a weak D call TRBD1 (5 bases). The CDR3 contains 16 residues. Germline CDR1 reads SEHNR; CDR2 reads FQNEAQ (reference sequence). Trimming pared 0 bases from V and 1 base from J, leaving 12 bases between. For the CDR3, the DNA is TGTGCCAGCAGCTTAGCGAACGGGGGGAGGAACACTGAAGCTTTCTTT. It encodes CASSLANGGRNTEAFF.

This chain uses TRBV7-4 with TRBJ1-1; TRBD1 matches 8 bases. The CDR3 runs 15 residues. The junction had 6 bases not matched to a gene; V was cut back by 2 bases and J by 4 bases. Germline CDR1 is SGHVT and CDR2 is SQSDAQ. The CDR3 DNA reads as TGTGCCAGCAGCTTAAGACAGGGGCAGGGCACTGAAGCTTTCTTT. As protein: CASSLRQGQGTEAFF.

This clone was seen a few times. This rearrangement joins TRBV7-9 to TRBJ2-1; no definite D call. Germline-derived CDR1 and CDR2 are SEHNR and FQNEAQ (reference sequence). Trimming stripped 1 base from V and 3 bases from J, with 7 bases between. CDR3 size: 14 residues. DNA of the CDR3: TGTGCCAGCAGCTTAGTTGGAAGCTACAATGAGCAGTTCTTC. Its protein product is CASSLVGSYNEQFF.

The table lists this clone with a count of one. This rearrangement joins TRBV6-1 to TRBJ1-1, with TRBD1 as a possible D gene (5 bases). V was trimmed by 7 bases and J by 10 bases, leaving 13 bases between them. This CDR3 has 11 residues. Germline lookup yields CDR1 MNHNS and CDR2 SASEGT. DNA of the CDR3: TGTGCCAGCACTCCAGGGAGTGGAGCTTTCTTT. It yields the protein CASTPGSGAFF.

The chain is built from TRBV5-1 and TRBJ2-1; perhaps TRBD2 as D (6 bases). Trimming left V 0 bases short and J 1 base short, with 14 bases between. The CDR3 is made up of 17 amino acids. Germline CDR1 reads SGHRS; CDR2 reads YFSETQ. This chain's CDR3 is CASSLVGGGLSYNEQFF. CDR3 bases: TGCGCCAGCAGCTTGGTCGGGGGTGGCCTATCCTACAATGAGCAGTTCTTC.

The CDR3 sequence is CASSIATTGTSGRGTYEQYF. The CDR3 DNA is TGTGCCAGTAGTATAGCGACCACCGGGACTAGCGGGAGGGGAACTTACGAGCAGTACTTC. The gene calls are TRBV19 and TRBJ2-7, with TRBD2 matching 16 bases. J gave up 4 bases and V 1 base, and 13 bases lay outside the gene matches. This CDR3 spans 20 amino acids. Germline values: CDR1 LNHDA, CDR2 SQIVND (reference sequence).

By share of the sample, this clone is medium-sized. The chain is built from TRBV7-9 and TRBJ2-3, with TRBD1 identical over 7 bases. The germline CDR1 and CDR2 sequences are SEHNR and FQNEAQ (reference sequence). The V and J ends lost 5 bases and 2 bases, in that order; junction bases with no gene match: 4. The CDR3 has 14 residues. CDR3 nucleotide sequence: TGTGCCAGCAGCCCGGGACAGCACACAGATACGCAGTATTTT. It is translated as CASSPGQHTDTQYF.

The V call is TRBV12-5, the J call TRBJ2-3; D is uncertain. The CDR3 length is 12 residues. V was clipped by 5 bases and J by 4 bases, with 7 bases between them. The germline V gene encodes CDR1 LGHNT and CDR2 FRNRAP. The CDR3 is CASGPTPDTQYF. As DNA, the CDR3 is TGTGCTAGTGGTCCTACGCCAGATACGCAGTATTTT.

DNA of the CDR3: TGTGCCAGCAGAGAGCAGGGTGAAGGCGAGCAGTACTTC. As protein: CASREQGEGEQYF. The V gene is TRBV11-2, the J gene TRBJ2-7; D is perhaps TRBD1 (5 bases). Trimming removed 6 bases at V and 6 bases at J, with 15 bases between. CDR3 length: 13 residues. Germline values: CDR1 SGHAT, CDR2 FQNNGV.

The chain uses TRBV6-5 and TRBJ2-7; a possible D gene is TRBD2 (7 bases). This CDR3 has 13 amino acids. Germline CDR1 is MNHEY and CDR2 is SVGAGI. V was pared by 5 bases and J by 3 bases, with 11 bases between. CDR3 amino acids: CASSPRGGYEQYF. The CDR3 DNA reads TGTGCCAGCAGTCCAAGGGGGGGCTACGAGCAGTACTTC.

The chain joins TRBV21-1 to TRBJ1-2. TRBV21-1 is an annotated pseudogene. The CDR3 loop spans 14 amino acids. The CDR3 protein is CASRWGWRFYGYTF. The CDR3 region has the DNA TGTGCCAGCCGTTGGGGTTGGCGGTTCTATGGCTACACCTTC.

J is TRBJ2-3 and V is TRBV7-2; D is unclear. The CDR3 consists of 14 residues. The germline CDR1 and CDR2 sequences are SGHTA and FQGNSA. The V end lost 4 bases, the J end lost 5 bases, and 13 bases lay between the germline ends. CDR3 DNA: TGTGCCAGCAGCTCAATAATTAGAGTAGATACGCAGTATTTT. As protein: CASSSIIRVDTQYF.

The chain has TRBV25-1 and TRBJ2-3; TRBD2 matches 8 bases. V trimming: 4 bases; J trimming: 0 bases; junction bases outside the gene matches: 3. This CDR3 is 15 amino acids long. Germline V gene lookup returns CDR1 MGHDK and CDR2 SYGVNS. CDR3 bases: TGTGCCAGCAGTGGACCTAGCGGGAGCACAGATACGCAGTATTTT. Amino acids: CASSGPSGSTDTQYF. Supplemented by reference TRBV25-1 and TRBJ2-3, the full variable domain reads EADIYQTPRYLVIGTGKKITLECSQTMGHDKMYWYQQDPGMELHLIHYSYGVNSTEKGDLSSESTVSRIRTEHFPLTLESARPSHTSQYLCASSGPSGSTDTQYFGPGTRLTVL.

The rearrangement links TRBV30 to TRBJ2-7; D is possibly TRBD2 (6 bases). V gave up 3 bases and J gave up 2 bases, with 17 bases separating them. This CDR3 contains 15 residues. Germline V lookup: CDR1 GTSNPN, CDR2 SVGIG (reference sequence). The CDR3 protein is CAWRGFGGITYEQYF. The CDR3 DNA is TGTGCCTGGAGGGGATTTGGCGGGATCACCTACGAGCAGTACTTC.

A word on this clone: This CDR3 is also generated by other DNA sequences in the sample. V and J are TRBV6-5 and TRBJ2-5; 8 nucleotides align to TRBD2. J gave up 5 bases and V 5 bases, and 4 bases lay outside the gene matches. From germline, CDR1 is MNHEY and CDR2 SVGAGI. This CDR3 is built from 13 residues. This CDR3 reads CASSRTSRETQYF. As DNA, the CDR3 is TGTGCCAGCAGTAGGACTAGCCGGGAGACCCAGTACTTC.